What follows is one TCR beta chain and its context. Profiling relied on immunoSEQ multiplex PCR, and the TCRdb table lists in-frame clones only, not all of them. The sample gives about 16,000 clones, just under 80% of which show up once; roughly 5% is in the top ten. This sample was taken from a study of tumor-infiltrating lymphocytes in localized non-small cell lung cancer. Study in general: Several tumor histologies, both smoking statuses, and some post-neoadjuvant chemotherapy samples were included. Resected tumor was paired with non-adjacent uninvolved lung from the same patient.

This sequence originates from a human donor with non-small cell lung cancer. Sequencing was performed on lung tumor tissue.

The CDR3 region is CASSLTQGYSYEQYF. As DNA, the CDR3 is TGTGCCAGCAGCTTAACTCAGGGGTACTCCTACGAGCAGTACTTC. The chain carries TRBV7-9 and TRBJ2-7; tentative D call: TRBD1 (6 bases). Germline V gene lookup returns CDR1 SEHNR and CDR2 FQNEAQ (reference sequence). The CDR3 has 15 residues. V was clipped by 2 bases and J by 0 bases, with 11 bases between them.